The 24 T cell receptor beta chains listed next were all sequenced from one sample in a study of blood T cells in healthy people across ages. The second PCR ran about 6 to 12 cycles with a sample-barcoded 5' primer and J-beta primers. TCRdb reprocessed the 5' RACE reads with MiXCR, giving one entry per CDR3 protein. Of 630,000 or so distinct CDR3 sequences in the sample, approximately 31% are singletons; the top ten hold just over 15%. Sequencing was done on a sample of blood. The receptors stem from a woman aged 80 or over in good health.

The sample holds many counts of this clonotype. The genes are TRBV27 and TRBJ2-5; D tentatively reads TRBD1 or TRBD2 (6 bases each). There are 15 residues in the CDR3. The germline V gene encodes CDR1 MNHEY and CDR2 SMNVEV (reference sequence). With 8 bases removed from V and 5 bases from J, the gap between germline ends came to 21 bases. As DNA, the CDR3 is TGTGCCAGCGGTAGACTAGGGGGGACTCGCGAGACCCAGTACTTC. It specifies CASGRLGGTRETQYF.

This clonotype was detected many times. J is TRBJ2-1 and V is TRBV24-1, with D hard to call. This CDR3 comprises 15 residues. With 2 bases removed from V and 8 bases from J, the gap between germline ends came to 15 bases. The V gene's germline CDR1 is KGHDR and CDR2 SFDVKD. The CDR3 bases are TGTGCCACCAGTGATTCGACGTCCGGTAGGGATGAGCAGTTCTTC. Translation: CATSDSTSGRDEQFF.

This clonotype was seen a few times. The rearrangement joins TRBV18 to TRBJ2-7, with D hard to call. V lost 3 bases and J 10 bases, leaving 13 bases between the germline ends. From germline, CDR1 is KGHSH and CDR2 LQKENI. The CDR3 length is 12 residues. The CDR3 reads CASSPPGPHQYF. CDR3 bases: TGTGCCAGCTCACCCCCGGGCCCGCACCAGTACTTC.

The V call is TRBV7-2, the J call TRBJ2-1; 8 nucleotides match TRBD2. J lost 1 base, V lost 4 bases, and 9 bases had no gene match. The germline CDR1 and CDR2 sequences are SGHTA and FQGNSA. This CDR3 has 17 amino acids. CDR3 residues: CASSSRRGGWSYNEQFF. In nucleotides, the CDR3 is TGTGCCAGCAGCTCCCGACGGGGGGGCTGGTCCTACAATGAGCAGTTCTTC. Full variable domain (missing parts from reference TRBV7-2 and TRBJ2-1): GAGVSQSPSNKVTEKGKDVELRCDPISGHTALYWYRQSLGQGLEFLIYFQGNSAPDKSGLPSDRFSAERTGGSVSTLTIQRTQQEDSAVYLCASSSRRGGWSYNEQFFGPGTRLTVL.

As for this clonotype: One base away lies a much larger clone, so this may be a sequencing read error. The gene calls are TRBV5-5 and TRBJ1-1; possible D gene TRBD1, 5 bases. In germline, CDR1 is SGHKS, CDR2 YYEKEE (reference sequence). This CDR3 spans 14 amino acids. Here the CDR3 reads CAGSFGALNTEAFF. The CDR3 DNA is TGTGCCGGCAGCTTTGGGGCTTTGAACACTGAAGCTTTCTTT.

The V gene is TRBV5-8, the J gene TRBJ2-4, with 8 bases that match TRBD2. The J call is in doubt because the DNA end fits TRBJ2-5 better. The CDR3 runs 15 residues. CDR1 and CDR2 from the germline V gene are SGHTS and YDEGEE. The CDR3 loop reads CASSPGLGIQETQYF. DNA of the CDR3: TGTGCCAGCAGCCCGGGACTAGGGATTCAAGAGACCCAGTACTTC.

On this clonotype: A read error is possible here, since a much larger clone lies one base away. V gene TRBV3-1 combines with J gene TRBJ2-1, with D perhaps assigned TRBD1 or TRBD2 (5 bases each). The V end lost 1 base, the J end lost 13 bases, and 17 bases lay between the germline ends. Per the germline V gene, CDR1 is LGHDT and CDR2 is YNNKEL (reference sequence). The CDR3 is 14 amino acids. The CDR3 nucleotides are TGTGCCAGCAGCCAAGGCAATAGGGACCAGACCCAGTTCTTC. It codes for CASSQGNRDQTQFF.

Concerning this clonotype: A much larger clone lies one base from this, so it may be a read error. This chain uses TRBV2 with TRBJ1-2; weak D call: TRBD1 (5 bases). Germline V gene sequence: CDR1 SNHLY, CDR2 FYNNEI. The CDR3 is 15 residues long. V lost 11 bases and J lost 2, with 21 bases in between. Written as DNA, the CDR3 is TGTGCCGGCTCAGGGAGGGCAGCGATAAACTATGGCTACACCTTC. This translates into CAGSGRAAINYGYTF. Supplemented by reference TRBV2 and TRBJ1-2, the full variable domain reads EPEVTQTPSHQVTQMGQEVILRCVPISNHLYFYWYRQILGQKVEFLVSFYNNEISEKSEIFDDQFSVERPDGSNFTLKIRSTKLEDSAMYFCAGSGRAAINYGYTFGSGTRLTVV.

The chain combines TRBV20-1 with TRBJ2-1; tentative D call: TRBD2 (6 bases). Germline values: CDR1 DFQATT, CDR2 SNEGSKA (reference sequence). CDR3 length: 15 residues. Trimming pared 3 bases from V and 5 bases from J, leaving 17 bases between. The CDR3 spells CSARGRLATNNEQFF. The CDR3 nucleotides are TGCAGTGCTAGGGGGCGGCTAGCGACGAACAATGAGCAGTTCTTC.

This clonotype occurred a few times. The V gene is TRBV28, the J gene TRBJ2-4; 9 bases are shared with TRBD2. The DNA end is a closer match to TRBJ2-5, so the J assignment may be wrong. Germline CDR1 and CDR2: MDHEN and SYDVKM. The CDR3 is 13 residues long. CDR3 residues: CASRRGGIETQYF. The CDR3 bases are TGTGCCAGCAGGCGGGGGGGGATAGAGACCCAGTACTTC.

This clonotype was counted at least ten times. The CDR3 is CASRGTENYGYTF. CDR3 nucleotides: TGTGCCAGCAGGGGGACAGAGAACTATGGCTACACCTTC. The genes are TRBV2 and TRBJ1-2; 7 bases map to TRBD1. Germline V gene sequence: CDR1 SNHLY, CDR2 FYNNEI. J was trimmed by 2 bases and V by 6 bases; bases with no gene match: 3. The length of the CDR3 is 13 residues. Combining the CDR3 with reference TRBV2 and TRBJ1-2 gives the whole variable domain EPEVTQTPSHQVTQMGQEVILRCVPISNHLYFYWYRQILGQKVEFLVSFYNNEISEKSEIFDDQFSVERPDGSNFTLKIRSTKLEDSAMYFCASRGTENYGYTFGSGTRLTVV.

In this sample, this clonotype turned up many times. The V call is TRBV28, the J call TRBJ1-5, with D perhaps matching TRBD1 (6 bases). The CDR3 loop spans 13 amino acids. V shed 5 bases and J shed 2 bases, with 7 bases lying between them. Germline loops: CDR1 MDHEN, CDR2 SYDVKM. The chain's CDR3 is CASSGQRNQPQHF. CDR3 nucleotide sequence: TGTGCCAGCAGTGGACAGCGCAATCAGCCCCAGCATTTT.

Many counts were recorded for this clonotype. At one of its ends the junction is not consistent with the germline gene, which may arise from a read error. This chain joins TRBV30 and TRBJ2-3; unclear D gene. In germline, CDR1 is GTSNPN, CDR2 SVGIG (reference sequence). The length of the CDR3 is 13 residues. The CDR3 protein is CTWSVGITDTQYF. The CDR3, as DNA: TGTACCTGGAGTGTCGGCATCACAGATACGCAGTATTTT.

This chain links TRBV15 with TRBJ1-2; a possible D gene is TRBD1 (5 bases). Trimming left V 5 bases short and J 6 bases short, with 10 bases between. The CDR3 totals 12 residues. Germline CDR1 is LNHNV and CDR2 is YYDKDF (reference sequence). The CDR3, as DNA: TGTGCCACCAGCGCGGGACCGGATGGCTACACCTTC. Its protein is CATSAGPDGYTF.

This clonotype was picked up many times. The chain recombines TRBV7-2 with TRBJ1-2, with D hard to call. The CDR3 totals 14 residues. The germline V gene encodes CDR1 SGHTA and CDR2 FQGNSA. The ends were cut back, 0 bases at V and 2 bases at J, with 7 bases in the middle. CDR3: CASSLARGNYGYTF. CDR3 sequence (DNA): TGTGCCAGCAGCTTAGCTCGGGGAAACTATGGCTACACCTTC.

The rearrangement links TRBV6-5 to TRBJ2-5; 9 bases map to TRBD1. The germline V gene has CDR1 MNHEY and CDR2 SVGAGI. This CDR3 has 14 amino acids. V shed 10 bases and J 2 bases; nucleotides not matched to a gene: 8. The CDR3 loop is CAIKTGGRQETQYF. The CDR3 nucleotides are TGTGCCATCAAGACAGGGGGACGTCAAGAGACCCAGTACTTC.

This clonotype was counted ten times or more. CDR3 residues: CASSLDRDMNTEAFF. CDR3 nucleotide sequence: TGCGCCAGCAGCTTGGACAGGGATATGAACACTGAAGCTTTCTTT. The rearrangement uses TRBV5-1 and TRBJ1-1, with D tentatively TRBD1 (6 bases). This CDR3 contains 15 residues. The germline V gene encodes CDR1 SGHRS and CDR2 YFSETQ. The V end was cut by 0 bases, the J end by 0 bases, with 9 bases between.

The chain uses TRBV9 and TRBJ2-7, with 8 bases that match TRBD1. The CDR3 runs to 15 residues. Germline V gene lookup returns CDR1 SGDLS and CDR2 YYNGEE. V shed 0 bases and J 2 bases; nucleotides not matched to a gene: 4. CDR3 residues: CASSVEAGGPYEQYF. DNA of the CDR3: TGTGCCAGCAGCGTAGAGGCAGGGGGCCCCTACGAGCAGTACTTC.

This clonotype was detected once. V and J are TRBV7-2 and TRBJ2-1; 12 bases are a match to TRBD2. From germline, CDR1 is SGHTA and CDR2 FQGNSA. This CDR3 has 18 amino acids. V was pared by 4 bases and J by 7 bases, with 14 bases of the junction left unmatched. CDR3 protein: CASSYPGTSGFLGNEQFF. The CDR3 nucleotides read TGTGCCAGCAGCTACCCCGGGACTAGCGGGTTTTTGGGGAATGAGCAGTTCTTC.

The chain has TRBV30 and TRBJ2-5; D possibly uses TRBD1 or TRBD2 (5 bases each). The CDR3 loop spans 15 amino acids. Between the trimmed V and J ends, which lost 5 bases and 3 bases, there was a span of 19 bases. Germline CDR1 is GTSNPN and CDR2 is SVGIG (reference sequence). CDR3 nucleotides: TGTGCCTGGGCCCTCCGGGACGGAACCAAAGAGACCCAGTACTTC. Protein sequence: CAWALRDGTKETQYF.

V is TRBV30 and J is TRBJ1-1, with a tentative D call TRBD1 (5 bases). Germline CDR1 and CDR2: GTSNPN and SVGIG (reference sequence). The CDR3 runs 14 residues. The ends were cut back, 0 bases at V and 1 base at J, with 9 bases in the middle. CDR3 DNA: TGTGCCTGGAGTGTGGGCAGGGCGAACACTGAAGCTTTCTTT. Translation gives CAWSVGRANTEAFF.

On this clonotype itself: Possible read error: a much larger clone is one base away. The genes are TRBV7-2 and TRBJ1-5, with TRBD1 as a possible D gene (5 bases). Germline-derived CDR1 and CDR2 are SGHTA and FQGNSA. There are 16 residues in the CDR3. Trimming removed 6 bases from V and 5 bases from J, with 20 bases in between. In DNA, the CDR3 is TGTGCCAGCAGTCGCCAGGGTGGGAGATTCTATCAGCCCCAGCATTTT. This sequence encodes CASSRQGGRFYQPQHF.

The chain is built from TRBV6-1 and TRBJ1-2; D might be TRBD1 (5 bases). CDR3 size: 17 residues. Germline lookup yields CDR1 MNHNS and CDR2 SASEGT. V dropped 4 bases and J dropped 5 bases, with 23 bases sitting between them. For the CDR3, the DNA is TGTGCCAGCAGTGCAAGATTACGTTACGGGACGGAATATGGCTACACCTTC. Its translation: CASSARLRYGTEYGYTF.

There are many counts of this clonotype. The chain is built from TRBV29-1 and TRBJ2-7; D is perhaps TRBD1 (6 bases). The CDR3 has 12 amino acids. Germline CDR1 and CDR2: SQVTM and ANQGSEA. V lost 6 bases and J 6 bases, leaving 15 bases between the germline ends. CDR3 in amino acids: CSVLEAGAEQYF. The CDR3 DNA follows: TGCAGCGTACTAGAGGCAGGGGCCGAGCAGTACTTC.